The TCR beta chain described here comes from a study of T cell repertoires in cytomegalovirus infection. One entry per CDR3 protein results from TCRdb running MiXCR on the reads. Here the sample spans about 900,000 distinct CDR3 sequences, approximately 31% being singletons. This clonotype was detected a few times. Its antigen is not known. This TCR came from a human donor in good health (CMV status not recorded). Some clones in this sample may be carry-over from other donors' samples. Sequenced here: cultured CD8+ T cells from PBMCs, sampled from culture after CMV antigen stimulation.

Here the CDR3 reads CASKRPGTNTEAFF. CDR3 nucleotide sequence: TGTGCCAGCAAAAGGCCAGGAACGAACACTGAAGCTTTCTTT. The rearrangement links TRBV7-6 to TRBJ1-1; D gene ambiguous. This CDR3 region has 14 residues. Per germline, CDR1 SGHVS and CDR2 FNYEAQ. V lost 7 bases and J 1 base, leaving 13 bases between the germline ends.